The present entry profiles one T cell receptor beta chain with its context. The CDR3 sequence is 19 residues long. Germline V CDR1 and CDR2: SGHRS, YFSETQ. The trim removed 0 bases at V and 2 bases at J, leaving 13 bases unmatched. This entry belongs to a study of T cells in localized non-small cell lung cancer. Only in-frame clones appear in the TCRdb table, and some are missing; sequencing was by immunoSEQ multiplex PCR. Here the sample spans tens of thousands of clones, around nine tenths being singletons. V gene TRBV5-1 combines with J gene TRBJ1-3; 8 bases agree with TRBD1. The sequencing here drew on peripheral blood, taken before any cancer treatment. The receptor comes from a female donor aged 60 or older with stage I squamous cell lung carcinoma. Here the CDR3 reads CASSLVGAGGAGPGNTIYF. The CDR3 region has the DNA TGCGCCAGCAGCTTGGTCGGCGCAGGGGGCGCGGGCCCTGGAAACACCATATATTTT.